These T cell receptor beta chains were read from a single sample in a study of cytomegalovirus exposure and HLA in healthy donors. The table came from immunoSEQ multiplex PCR; TCRdb's copy has only in-frame clones and leaves some out. The sample lists 60,000 to 100,000 clones, around 79% occurring once. Material for sequencing was PBMCs. The origin of the receptors is a male donor in good health and CMV-seropositive. CDR3s include the opening cysteine and the closing phenylalanine or tryptophan. Each record gives: CDR3 DNA, CDR3 protein, V gene, clone size, CDR3 length, J gene, D gene. The D gene is left open where the match is weak. Only some rows state a clone size, as once, few, many or a class for expanded clones.

cdr3_nt: TGTGCCAGCAGTTTGAGGGGGGAGGGTTTTTACGAGCAGTACTTC
cdr3_aa: CASSLRGEGFYEQYF
v_call: TRBV27
clone_size: NA
cdr3_length: 15
j_call: TRBJ2-7
d_call: NA

cdr3_nt: TGCGCCAGCTCCCCGGCCGAGCGGAATTCACCCCTCCACTTT
cdr3_aa: CASSPAERNSPLHF
v_call: TRBV23-1
clone_size: NA
cdr3_length: 14
j_call: TRBJ1-6
d_call: NA

cdr3_nt: TGTGCCAGCAGTTTAAGTGGGGGGAGGGACAGGGTCCCTGGAAACACCATATATTTT
cdr3_aa: CASSLSGGRDRVPGNTIYF
v_call: TRBV28
clone_size: NA
cdr3_length: 19
j_call: TRBJ1-3
d_call: TRBD1

cdr3_nt: TGCGCCAGCAGCCGGGGATCAGGGGACGGACAGCCCCAGCATTTT
cdr3_aa: CASSRGSGDGQPQHF
v_call: TRBV4-1
clone_size: few
cdr3_length: 15
j_call: TRBJ1-5
d_call: NA

cdr3_nt: TGCGCCAGCAGCCAAGAAGTAAACAATCCCGGAGGCCTGAACACCGGGGAGCTGTTTTTT
cdr3_aa: CASSQEVNNPGGLNTGELFF
v_call: TRBV4-3
clone_size: many
cdr3_length: 20
j_call: TRBJ2-2
d_call: NA

cdr3_nt: TGCGCCAGCAGCCAATGGAGGGACTGTGGCTACACCTTC
cdr3_aa: CASSQWRDCGYTF
v_call: TRBV4-1
clone_size: NA
cdr3_length: 13
j_call: TRBJ1-2
d_call: NA

cdr3_nt: TGTGCCAGCAGCTTCCGACAGGGCAGCTATGGCTACACCTTC
cdr3_aa: CASSFRQGSYGYTF
v_call: TRBV7-9
clone_size: NA
cdr3_length: 14
j_call: TRBJ1-2
d_call: TRBD1

cdr3_nt: TGCGCCAGCAGCCAAGTTTCTGCTAGAATATTATACAATGAGCAGTTCTTC
cdr3_aa: CASSQVSARILYNEQFF
v_call: TRBV4-1
clone_size: NA
cdr3_length: 17
j_call: TRBJ2-1
d_call: NA

cdr3_nt: TGTGCCAGCTCACCGCCAGCGGGAGGGTTGGTAAATGAGCAGTTCTTC
cdr3_aa: CASSPPAGGLVNEQFF
v_call: TRBV18
clone_size: once
cdr3_length: 16
j_call: TRBJ2-1
d_call: TRBD2

cdr3_nt: TGTGCCAGCAGCTTGACTGGCTCTGGAAACACCATATATTTT
cdr3_aa: CASSLTGSGNTIYF
v_call: TRBV5-4
clone_size: NA
cdr3_length: 14
j_call: TRBJ1-3
d_call: NA

cdr3_nt: TGTGCCAGCATGACGCGACAGACTAATGAAAAACTGTTTTTT
cdr3_aa: CASMTRQTNEKLFF
v_call: TRBV2
clone_size: few
cdr3_length: 14
j_call: TRBJ1-4
d_call: NA

cdr3_nt: TGTGCCGCGGCGGGTTTGGGCTCCTACGAGCAGTACTTC
cdr3_aa: CAAAGLGSYEQYF
v_call: TRBV6-5
clone_size: NA
cdr3_length: 13
j_call: TRBJ2-7
d_call: NA

cdr3_nt: TGTGCCAGCAGTTCAGGGGACCCTAATGAAAAACTGTTTTTT
cdr3_aa: CASSSGDPNEKLFF
v_call: TRBV6-5
clone_size: few
cdr3_length: 14
j_call: TRBJ1-4
d_call: NA

cdr3_nt: TGTGCCAGCGGGGCCAGTACCAGCAATCAGCCCCAGCATTTT
cdr3_aa: CASGASTSNQPQHF
v_call: TRBV2
clone_size: NA
cdr3_length: 14
j_call: TRBJ1-5
d_call: NA

cdr3_nt: TGTGCCAGTCGTCCGGGACAGGGTACAATGAGGGACGAGCAGTACTTC
cdr3_aa: CASRPGQGTMRDEQYF
v_call: TRBV19
clone_size: NA
cdr3_length: 16
j_call: TRBJ2-7
d_call: TRBD1

cdr3_nt: TGTGCCAGCAGTGAATCCTCAAGACAAGCCTTCACAGATACGCAGTATTTT
cdr3_aa: CASSESSRQAFTDTQYF
v_call: TRBV25-1
clone_size: NA
cdr3_length: 17
j_call: TRBJ2-3
d_call: NA

cdr3_nt: TGTGCCAGCATATGGACAGCCGGGAACACTGAAGCTTTCTTT
cdr3_aa: CASIWTAGNTEAFF
v_call: TRBV6-1
clone_size: few
cdr3_length: 14
j_call: TRBJ1-1
d_call: NA

cdr3_nt: TGTGCCAGCAGCTTGGCTAGCGCGGAGACCCAGTACTTC
cdr3_aa: CASSLASAETQYF
v_call: TRBV11-3
clone_size: NA
cdr3_length: 13
j_call: TRBJ2-5
d_call: NA

cdr3_nt: TGTGCCAGCAGCTTGAGGGTACAAGGGCCCTACGAGCAGTACTTC
cdr3_aa: CASSLRVQGPYEQYF
v_call: TRBV7-2
clone_size: NA
cdr3_length: 15
j_call: TRBJ2-7
d_call: NA

cdr3_nt: TGTGCCAGCAGTGGGGCCGGGGGTCAGCCCCAGCATTTT
cdr3_aa: CASSGAGGQPQHF
v_call: TRBV25-1
clone_size: few
cdr3_length: 13
j_call: TRBJ1-5
d_call: NA

cdr3_nt: TGTGCCAGCACCTGGGGCACCAACACTGAAGCTTTCTTT
cdr3_aa: CASTWGTNTEAFF
v_call: TRBV28
clone_size: NA
cdr3_length: 13
j_call: TRBJ1-1
d_call: NA

cdr3_nt: TGTGCCAGCAGACCTAGCGGGGGAGCCTACGAGCAGTACTTC
cdr3_aa: CASRPSGGAYEQYF
v_call: TRBV6-5
clone_size: NA
cdr3_length: 14
j_call: TRBJ2-7
d_call: TRBD2

cdr3_nt: TGTGCCAGCAGTTCAGGACAGGTGACTCAGCCCCAGCATTTT
cdr3_aa: CASSSGQVTQPQHF
v_call: TRBV27
clone_size: NA
cdr3_length: 14
j_call: TRBJ1-5
d_call: TRBD1

cdr3_nt: TGTGCCAGCAGCTTAGGTGGGAGAAGCACAGATACGCAGTATTTT
cdr3_aa: CASSLGGRSTDTQYF
v_call: TRBV7-2
clone_size: NA
cdr3_length: 15
j_call: TRBJ2-3
d_call: NA

cdr3_nt: TGCGCCAGCAGCCAAGGCATAGCGGGGTCCTACAATGAGCAGTTCTTC
cdr3_aa: CASSQGIAGSYNEQFF
v_call: TRBV4-1
clone_size: NA
cdr3_length: 16
j_call: TRBJ2-1
d_call: TRBD2

cdr3_nt: TGTGCCAGCAACTTAGCTGCGACTAGAGACACCGGGGAGCTGTTTTTT
cdr3_aa: CASNLAATRDTGELFF
v_call: TRBV7-7
clone_size: once
cdr3_length: 16
j_call: TRBJ2-2
d_call: NA

cdr3_nt: TGTGCCTACAGGGACAGGGTTCACGAGCAGTACTTC
cdr3_aa: CAYRDRVHEQYF
v_call: TRBV5-4
clone_size: NA
cdr3_length: 12
j_call: TRBJ2-7
d_call: TRBD1

cdr3_nt: TGTGCCAGCAGCTTGGGACGGACTAGCGCCGGGGAGCTGTTTTTT
cdr3_aa: CASSLGRTSAGELFF
v_call: TRBV5-5
clone_size: NA
cdr3_length: 15
j_call: TRBJ2-2
d_call: TRBD2

cdr3_nt: TGTGCCAGCAGTTATACACCGGGACAAGGAAACACCATATATTTT
cdr3_aa: CASSYTPGQGNTIYF
v_call: TRBV11-2
clone_size: NA
cdr3_length: 15
j_call: TRBJ1-3
d_call: NA

cdr3_nt: TGTGCCAGCAGTGTTAGCGGGACCACAGATACGCAGTATTTT
cdr3_aa: CASSVSGTTDTQYF
v_call: TRBV2
clone_size: NA
cdr3_length: 14
j_call: TRBJ2-3
d_call: TRBD2

cdr3_nt: TGTGCCAGCAGCTTGGGGGCGCGGGAGACCCAGTACTTC
cdr3_aa: CASSLGARETQYF
v_call: TRBV11-1
clone_size: NA
cdr3_length: 13
j_call: TRBJ2-5
d_call: NA

cdr3_nt: TGTGCCACCAGCAGGGGGGACAGGGGTCTCCAGCCCCAGCATTTT
cdr3_aa: CATSRGDRGLQPQHF
v_call: TRBV15
clone_size: NA
cdr3_length: 15
j_call: TRBJ1-5
d_call: TRBD1

cdr3_nt: TGTGCCACCAGCAGAGATCAGGGTTCTGGGGCCAACGTCCTGACTTTC
cdr3_aa: CATSRDQGSGANVLTF
v_call: TRBV15
clone_size: few
cdr3_length: 16
j_call: TRBJ2-6
d_call: NA

cdr3_nt: TGTGCCAGCAGCGGAGGGCGCGAGCAGTACTTC
cdr3_aa: CASSGGREQYF
v_call: TRBV5-4
clone_size: NA
cdr3_length: 11
j_call: TRBJ2-7
d_call: NA

cdr3_nt: TGTGCCAGCAGCTCTAACTCTGGAAACACCATATATTTT
cdr3_aa: CASSSNSGNTIYF
v_call: TRBV5-4
clone_size: NA
cdr3_length: 13
j_call: TRBJ1-3
d_call: NA

cdr3_nt: TGTGCCTGGAGTGCAAAACAGGGGGCTGGAATCACTGAAGCTTTCTTT
cdr3_aa: CAWSAKQGAGITEAFF
v_call: TRBV30
clone_size: NA
cdr3_length: 16
j_call: TRBJ1-1
d_call: TRBD1

cdr3_nt: TGTGCCAGCAGCCCTCCCGGGGATGAGCAGTTCTTC
cdr3_aa: CASSPPGDEQFF
v_call: TRBV7-9
clone_size: NA
cdr3_length: 12
j_call: TRBJ2-1
d_call: NA

cdr3_nt: TGTGCCAGCTCACCGACAGGGAGGTACGAGCAGTACTTC
cdr3_aa: CASSPTGRYEQYF
v_call: TRBV18
clone_size: once
cdr3_length: 13
j_call: TRBJ2-7
d_call: NA

cdr3_nt: TGCGCCAGCAGTGGTGCGGGGGAAAGCCATGAAAAACTGTTTTTT
cdr3_aa: CASSGAGESHEKLFF
v_call: TRBV5-1
clone_size: NA
cdr3_length: 15
j_call: TRBJ1-4
d_call: NA

cdr3_nt: TGTGCCAGCAGCACCGGGGGAACCCGAGGATTGGAGACCCAGTACTTC
cdr3_aa: CASSTGGTRGLETQYF
v_call: TRBV11-2
clone_size: medium-sized
cdr3_length: 16
j_call: TRBJ2-5
d_call: NA

cdr3_nt: TGTGCCAGCTCTCGGCAGGCTGGTGCCTATGGCTACACCTTC
cdr3_aa: CASSRQAGAYGYTF
v_call: TRBV6-5
clone_size: once
cdr3_length: 14
j_call: TRBJ1-2
d_call: NA

cdr3_nt: TGTGCCAGTAAAACAGGGGGCACTGAAGCTTTCTTT
cdr3_aa: CASKTGGTEAFF
v_call: TRBV19
clone_size: NA
cdr3_length: 12
j_call: TRBJ1-1
d_call: TRBD1

cdr3_nt: TGTGCCAGCAGCGTAGCCGGGAGCGCCTACGAGCAGTACTTC
cdr3_aa: CASSVAGSAYEQYF
v_call: TRBV9
clone_size: NA
cdr3_length: 14
j_call: TRBJ2-7
d_call: NA

cdr3_nt: TGTGCCACCCGAGGGACAGGGGGAGGCTACACCTTC
cdr3_aa: CATRGTGGGYTF
v_call: TRBV19
clone_size: NA
cdr3_length: 12
j_call: TRBJ1-2
d_call: TRBD1

cdr3_nt: TGTGCCAGCAGTACTATGTTACAGGGAGCGAGTGAAAAACTGTTTTTT
cdr3_aa: CASSTMLQGASEKLFF
v_call: TRBV28
clone_size: NA
cdr3_length: 16
j_call: TRBJ1-4
d_call: NA

cdr3_nt: TGTGCCAGCAGGCCCCGGGGGGCAGCCTACGAGCAGTACTTC
cdr3_aa: CASRPRGAAYEQYF
v_call: TRBV2
clone_size: few
cdr3_length: 14
j_call: TRBJ2-7
d_call: NA

cdr3_nt: TGTGCCAGCTCAGTGACCTTCGGGGTCGGAGAAAAACTGTTTTTT
cdr3_aa: CASSVTFGVGEKLFF
v_call: TRBV18
clone_size: once
cdr3_length: 15
j_call: TRBJ1-4
d_call: NA

cdr3_nt: TGTGCCAGCAGCTTTCGACTAGCGGGGGGGTTCCAAGAGACCCAGTACTTC
cdr3_aa: CASSFRLAGGFQETQYF
v_call: TRBV7-6
clone_size: NA
cdr3_length: 17
j_call: TRBJ2-5
d_call: TRBD2

cdr3_nt: TGTGCCAGCAGCTTAGGACGGAGTAACTATGGCTACACCTTC
cdr3_aa: CASSLGRSNYGYTF
v_call: TRBV11-2
clone_size: NA
cdr3_length: 14
j_call: TRBJ1-2
d_call: NA

cdr3_nt: TGTGCCAGCAGTGAAATGGGGGGGGCTAATCAGCCCCAGCATTTT
cdr3_aa: CASSEMGGANQPQHF
v_call: TRBV6-1
clone_size: once
cdr3_length: 15
j_call: TRBJ1-5
d_call: NA

cdr3_nt: TGTGCCAGCAGGGAAGGATGGGGGGAGATCGGGGAGCTGTTTTTT
cdr3_aa: CASREGWGEIGELFF
v_call: TRBV27
clone_size: NA
cdr3_length: 15
j_call: TRBJ2-2
d_call: NA

cdr3_nt: TGTGCCAGCAGTGAACAGGGCCTTCGATACGAGCAGTACTTC
cdr3_aa: CASSEQGLRYEQYF
v_call: TRBV27
clone_size: NA
cdr3_length: 14
j_call: TRBJ2-7
d_call: NA

cdr3_nt: TGCGCCAGCAGCCAAGGACAGGGCGGCAATCAGCCCCAGCATTTT
cdr3_aa: CASSQGQGGNQPQHF
v_call: TRBV4-3
clone_size: NA
cdr3_length: 15
j_call: TRBJ1-5
d_call: TRBD1

cdr3_nt: TGTGCCAGTAGGGGGCGTGCAGCCGGGTATCAGCCCCAGCATTTT
cdr3_aa: CASRGRAAGYQPQHF
v_call: TRBV19
clone_size: NA
cdr3_length: 15
j_call: TRBJ1-5
d_call: NA

cdr3_nt: TGTGCCAGTAGTATAAGTGGAAACAGAGAAGAGACCCAGTACTTC
cdr3_aa: CASSISGNREETQYF
v_call: TRBV19
clone_size: NA
cdr3_length: 15
j_call: TRBJ2-5
d_call: NA

cdr3_nt: TGTGCCAGCAGTTTCTCTTCCAGGCTAACGACTGAAGCTTTCTTT
cdr3_aa: CASSFSSRLTTEAFF
v_call: TRBV28
clone_size: NA
cdr3_length: 15
j_call: TRBJ1-1
d_call: NA

cdr3_nt: TGTGCCAGCGGGGCTACCAGGGGATCCTACAATGAGCAGTTCTTC
cdr3_aa: CASGATRGSYNEQFF
v_call: TRBV11-2
clone_size: NA
cdr3_length: 15
j_call: TRBJ2-1
d_call: NA